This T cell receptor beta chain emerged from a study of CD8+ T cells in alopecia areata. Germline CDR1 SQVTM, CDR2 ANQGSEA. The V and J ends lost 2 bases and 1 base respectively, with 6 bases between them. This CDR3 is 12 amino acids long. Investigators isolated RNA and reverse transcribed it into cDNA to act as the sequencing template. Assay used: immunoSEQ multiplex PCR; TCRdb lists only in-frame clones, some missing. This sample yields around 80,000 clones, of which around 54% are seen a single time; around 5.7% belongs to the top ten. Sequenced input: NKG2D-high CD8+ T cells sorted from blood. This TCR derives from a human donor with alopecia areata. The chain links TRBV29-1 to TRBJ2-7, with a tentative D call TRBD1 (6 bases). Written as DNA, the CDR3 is TGCAGCGTTGAAACAGGGTCCTACGAGCAGTACTTC. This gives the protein CSVETGSYEQYF.